Presented here are 16 T cell receptor beta chains from one specimen sequenced in a study of blood T cell repertoires in COVID-19. Sequencing was performed with immunoSEQ multiplex PCR; in TCRdb, only in-frame clones are kept and a portion is missing. This table holds roughly 30,000 clones, over 75% found once. Sequencing was done on a sample of peripheral blood. Every receptor here comes from a human donor in a cohort sampled during active COVID-19.

V is TRBV13 and J is TRBJ2-7; D gene ambiguous. The V end was cut by 0 bases, the J end by 2 bases, with 5 bases between. Germline values: CDR1 PRHDT, CDR2 FYEKMQ (reference sequence). This CDR3 spans 13 amino acids. The CDR3 here is CASSLGSTYEQYF. The CDR3, as DNA: TGTGCCAGCAGCTTAGGCAGTACCTACGAGCAGTACTTC.

J is TRBJ2-3 and V is TRBV6-5, with 7 nucleotides matching TRBD1. This CDR3 region has 15 residues. Trimming removed 5 bases from V and 1 base from J; junction bases left unmatched: 6. Germline loops: CDR1 MNHEY, CDR2 SVGAGI. CDR3 residues: CASSPTGAGTDTQYF. The CDR3 nucleotides are TGTGCCAGCAGTCCCACAGGGGCAGGCACAGATACGCAGTATTTT.

The chain has TRBV3-1 (or the pseudogene TRBV3-2) and TRBJ2-7; TRBD2 aligns across 10 bases. CDR3 length: 15 amino acids. The J segment lost 4 bases and the V segment lost 2 bases, leaving 5 bases of the junction unmatched. Germline V gene lookup returns CDR1 LGHDT and CDR2 YNNKEL (reference sequence). CDR3 in DNA: TGTGCCAGCAGCCAACAAGCGGGGGGGCCGTACGAGCAGTACTTC. It translates to CASSQQAGGPYEQYF.

The rearrangement uses TRBV27 and TRBJ1-2; tentatively, D is TRBD1 (5 bases). The V end was cut by 2 bases, the J end by 7 bases, with 14 bases between. Germline V gene data show CDR1 as MNHEY and CDR2 as SMNVEV (reference sequence). The CDR3 runs to 14 residues. CDR3 in amino acids: CASSLLLPGGGYTF. In nucleotides, the CDR3 is TGTGCCAGCAGTTTACTCCTCCCGGGGGGTGGCTACACCTTC.

CDR3 sequence: CASSLGRQGSVYEQYF. The CDR3 coding sequence is TGTGCCAGCAGCTTGGGGCGGCAGGGGAGTGTCTACGAGCAGTACTTC. The rearrangement joins TRBV13 to TRBJ2-7; possible D gene TRBD1, 6 bases. Trimming cost V 3 bases and J 3 bases, with 18 bases left between them. The length of the CDR3 is 16 residues. Per the germline V gene, CDR1 is PRHDT and CDR2 is FYEKMQ (reference sequence).

The chain has TRBV9 and TRBJ1-2; the D gene is possibly TRBD1 (5 bases). V shed 0 bases and J shed 0 bases, with 9 bases lying between them. This CDR3 is 15 amino acids long. CDR1 and CDR2 from the germline V gene are SGDLS and YYNGEE. CDR3 region: CASSVGAGTNYGYTF. CDR3 nucleotides: TGTGCCAGCAGCGTAGGGGCAGGGACTAACTATGGCTACACCTTC. The full variable domain, rest sourced from reference TRBV9 and TRBJ1-2, is DSGVTQTPKHLITATGQRVTLRCSPRSGDLSVYWYQQSLDQGLQFLIQYYNGEERAKGNILERFSAQQFPDLHSELNLSSLELGDSALYFCASSVGAGTNYGYTFGSGTRLTVV.

V usage is TRBV29-1 and J usage is TRBJ2-5, with D uncertain. Trimming took 2 bases from V and 2 from J, leaving 3 bases between them. CDR3 length: 11 residues. Per the germline V gene, CDR1 is SQVTM and CDR2 is ANQGSEA. CDR3 in amino acids: CSVERQETQYF. DNA for the CDR3: TGCAGCGTTGAACGGCAAGAGACCCAGTACTTC. Full variable domain (remainder filled in from reference TRBV29-1 and TRBJ2-5): SAVISQKPSRDICQRGTSLTIQCQVDSQVTMMFWYRQQPGQSLTLIATANQGSEATYESGFVIDKFPISRPNLTFSTLTVSNMSPEDSSIYLCSVERQETQYFGPGTRLLVL.

The chain carries TRBV14 and TRBJ2-5; TRBD2 matches at 7 bases. This CDR3 is built from 15 residues. Germline loops: CDR1 SGHDN, CDR2 FVKESK. Losses at the gene ends were 0 bases for V and 2 bases for J; bases not matched to a gene: 3. The CDR3 protein is CASSQERGIQETQYF. CDR3 nucleotides: TGTGCCAGCAGCCAAGAGCGGGGGATACAAGAGACCCAGTACTTC. The whole variable domain, filled in from reference TRBV14 and TRBJ2-5, reads EAGVTQFPSHSVIEKGQTVTLRCDPISGHDNLYWYRRVMGKEIKFLLHFVKESKQDESGMPNNRFLAERTGGTYSTLKVQPAELEDSGVYFCASSQERGIQETQYFGPGTRLLVL.

The gene calls are TRBV6-6 and TRBJ2-7, with a possible D match to TRBD2 (6 bases). The germline CDR1 and CDR2 sequences are MNHNY and SVGAGI (reference sequence). The CDR3 is 16 amino acids. Deletions cut 2 bases from V and 0 bases from J, with 14 bases between. CDR3 residues: CASSYGAGSSSYEQYF. The CDR3 DNA is TGTGCCAGCAGTTACGGGGCGGGGTCAAGCTCCTACGAGCAGTACTTC.

V gene TRBV19 combines with J gene TRBJ1-1; D perhaps matches TRBD1 (6 bases). Per germline, CDR1 LNHDA and CDR2 SQIVND (reference sequence). This CDR3 has 17 amino acids. Deletions cut 4 bases from V and 1 base from J, with 19 bases between. CDR3 sequence: CASSTRAGGLTNTEAFF. The CDR3 region has the DNA TGTGCCAGTAGTACCCGGGCGGGGGGCTTGACGAACACTGAAGCTTTCTTT.

The rearrangement links TRBV6-6 to TRBJ1-5; D is unclear. Germline CDR1 is MNHNY and CDR2 is SVGAGI (reference sequence). This CDR3 comprises 15 residues. Trimming removed 6 bases from V and 3 bases from J, with 15 bases in between. The CDR3 bases are TGTGCCAGCAGAAGAACGGCCGGGGTCAATCAGCCCCAGCATTTT. Residues: CASRRTAGVNQPQHF.

The chain couples TRBV2 to TRBJ2-6; 7 nucleotides agree with TRBD1. Trimming at V came to 5 bases and at J to 4 bases, leaving 8 bases not matched to a gene. CDR3 length equals 16 residues. Germline V gene data show CDR1 as SNHLY and CDR2 as FYNNEI. CDR3 amino acids: CASSRRQGPGANVLTF. CDR3 DNA sequence: TGTGCCAGCAGTCGACGACAGGGACCAGGGGCCAACGTCCTGACTTTC.

The gene calls are TRBV28 and TRBJ1-6; 7 nucleotides align to TRBD1. The CDR3 loop spans 16 amino acids. V gave up 4 bases and J gave up 3 bases; unmatched junction bases: 6. Germline CDR1 and CDR2: MDHEN and SYDVKM. The CDR3 DNA reads as TGTGCCAGCAGTTCGACAAACAGGGGCTATAATTCACCCCTCCACTTT. Translated: CASSSTNRGYNSPLHF.

This clone has a handful of counts. This chain connects TRBV3-1 (or the pseudogene TRBV3-2) to TRBJ1-3; D possibly corresponds to TRBD1 (6 bases). Germline CDR1 and CDR2: LGHDT and YNNKEL (reference sequence). Trimming pared 0 bases from V and 4 bases from J, leaving 13 bases between. CDR3 length equals 16 residues. The CDR3 sequence: CASSQDVGAGGNTIYF. CDR3 DNA: TGTGCCAGCAGCCAAGATGTGGGGGCCGGAGGAAACACCATATATTTT.

This clone was seen only once. The V gene is TRBV3-1 (or the pseudogene TRBV3-2), the J gene TRBJ1-2; 7 bases line up with TRBD1. Germline trimming cut 3 bases from V and 6 bases from J; bases unmatched to any gene: 16. The CDR3 sequence is 17 residues long. The germline gives CDR1 LGHDT, CDR2 YNNKEL (reference sequence). The CDR3 is CASSHRLFGGGGDGYTF. The CDR3 DNA follows: TGTGCCAGCAGCCACAGACTCTTTGGAGGGGGCGGTGATGGCTACACCTTC.

This chain uses TRBV11-2 with TRBJ1-6, with a possible D match to TRBD1 (6 bases). CDR1 and CDR2 from the germline V gene are SGHAT and FQNNGV. This CDR3 comprises 18 residues. The ends were cut back, 5 bases at V and 4 bases at J, with 21 bases in the middle. The CDR3 nucleotides are TGTGCCAGCAGCCCGCGACAGGACCTCGGACCTTATAATTCACCCCTCCACTTT. The encoded protein is CASSPRQDLGPYNSPLHF.